The 16 T cell receptor beta chains presented below share a single source sample, sequenced in a study of regulatory T cells in long-lasting Graves disease. CDR3-region Arm-PCR and iRepertoire HTBI primers produced the TCR beta libraries. TCRdb processed the multiplex PCR reads anew with MiXCR; each CDR3 protein has one entry. The sample records 650,000 to 850,000 distinct CDR3 sequences, around 30% being singletons. Noted time point: persistent/refractory GD, antithyroid drugs over 5 years with positive TRAb. From RNA extracted from PBMCs, the TCR library was made. The sample in question was peripheral blood mononuclear cells (PBMCs), obtained when the disease was refractory, from a patient treated with antithyroid drugs. The receptors stem from a female donor with Graves disease.

The chain recombines TRBV6-1 with TRBJ2-1; 7 nucleotides align to TRBD1. Germline V gene sequence: CDR1 MNHNS, CDR2 SASEGT. V shed 6 bases and J 0 bases; nucleotides not matched to a gene: 8. The length of the CDR3 is 16 residues. CDR3 in amino acids: CASSRPTGTSYNEQFF. The CDR3 DNA sequence: TGTGCCAGCAGCCGACCGACAGGGACCTCCTACAATGAGCAGTTCTTC.

The rearrangement joins TRBV28 to TRBJ2-4; TRBD1 matches 7 bases. CDR1 and CDR2 from the germline V gene are MDHEN and SYDVKM. The CDR3 consists of 14 residues. The trim removed 2 bases at V and 6 bases at J, leaving 4 bases unmatched. The CDR3 bases are TGTGCCAGCAGTTTACCGGGACAGATAAACATTCAGTACTTC. This gives the protein CASSLPGQINIQYF.

This clonotype was observed a handful of times. The chain has TRBV25-1 and TRBJ1-2; 9 bases line up with TRBD1. CDR1 is MGHDK and CDR2 is SYGVNS in the germline V gene. This CDR3 is built from 16 residues. V lost 3 bases, J lost 4 bases, and 9 bases stayed unmatched. CDR3 in DNA: TGTGCCAGCAGTGAGGACAGGGGCCTTACCTCCTATGGCTACACCTTC. Amino acids: CASSEDRGLTSYGYTF.

This chain joins TRBV6-2 or TRBV6-3 and TRBJ1-6; tentatively, D is TRBD1 (6 bases). The CDR3 contains 16 residues. Looked up from germline, CDR1 is MNHEY and CDR2 is SVGEGT. Trimming pared 5 bases from V and 7 bases from J, leaving 18 bases between. In nucleotides, the CDR3 is TGTGCCAGCAGTGAGGTGACCCCAGGGGTAAATTCACCCCTCCACTTT. Protein: CASSEVTPGVNSPLHF.

This chain uses TRBV29-1 with TRBJ1-2; D not resolved. The CDR3 is 10 amino acids. In germline, CDR1 is SQVTM, CDR2 ANQGSEA. V lost 3 bases and J lost 6, with 5 bases in between. The chain's CDR3 is CSVEANGYTF. The CDR3 nucleotides read TGCAGCGTTGAGGCAAATGGCTACACCTTC.

A few counts support this clonotype. The chain links TRBV9 to TRBJ2-7; tentatively, D is TRBD2 (8 bases). The CDR3 covers 17 residues. CDR1 SGDLS and CDR2 YYNGEE come from the germline V gene. V gave up 0 bases and J gave up 2 bases, with 18 bases separating them. The CDR3 DNA sequence: TGTGCCAGCAGCGTAGCGGGGGGGGACAGCCCCACCTACGAGCAGTACTTC. Its translation: CASSVAGGDSPTYEQYF. Looking up the rest from reference TRBV9 and TRBJ2-7 gives the full variable domain: DSGVTQTPKHLITATGQRVTLRCSPRSGDLSVYWYQQSLDQGLQFLIQYYNGEERAKGNILERFSAQQFPDLHSELNLSSLELGDSALYFCASSVAGGDSPTYEQYFGPGTRLTVT.

The rearrangement joins TRBV2 to TRBJ2-3; possibly TRBD1 for D (5 bases). The germline gives CDR1 SNHLY, CDR2 FYNNEI. Trimming left V 2 bases short and J 2 bases short, with 11 bases between. The CDR3 consists of 15 residues. CDR3 in DNA: TGTGCCAGCAGTGAATTCAGGGTCTCCACAGATACGCAGTATTTT. Its protein product is CASSEFRVSTDTQYF.

The chain carries TRBV5-1 and TRBJ2-6, with 13 bases matching TRBD2. V lost 3 bases and J lost 3; bases outside the gene matches: 6. From germline, CDR1 is SGHRS and CDR2 YFSETQ. This CDR3 contains 18 residues. CDR3 amino acids: CASSSLLAGGDGANVLTF. The CDR3 DNA is TGCGCCAGCAGCTCACTACTAGCGGGAGGGGATGGGGCCAACGTCCTGACTTTC.

A few counts support this clonotype. The rearrangement joins TRBV19 to TRBJ2-2, with TRBD1 identical over 7 bases. CDR1 and CDR2 from the germline V gene are LNHDA and SQIVND (reference sequence). CDR3 length equals 15 residues. The junction had 15 bases not matched to a gene; V was cut back by 10 bases and J by 7 bases. The CDR3 nucleotides read TGTGCCACTCAAAAGCACGGACAGGTCATCGGGGAGCTGTTTTTT. This sequence encodes CATQKHGQVIGELFF.

The gene calls are TRBV12-5 and TRBJ2-2; a weak D match, TRBD1 (5 bases). Trimming took off 2 bases at V and 1 base at J, with 8 bases between the two ends. The germline gives CDR1 LGHNT, CDR2 FRNRAP. CDR3 length equals 15 residues. Written as DNA, the CDR3 is TGTGCTAGTGGTTTGAACAGGCAGAACACCGGGGAGCTGTTTTTT. It codes for CASGLNRQNTGELFF.

This chain links TRBV6-5 with TRBJ1-1; no definite D call. The CDR3 is 14 residues long. Germline V CDR1 and CDR2: MNHEY, SVGAGI. V lost 2 bases to trimming and J lost 14 bases, with 21 bases between them. For the CDR3, the DNA is TGTGCCAGCAGTTACCTTTCGGGGATAATAGGTCTGTTCTTT. It yields the protein CASSYLSGIIGLFF.

V is TRBV30 and J is TRBJ1-5, with D hard to call. The germline V and J ends were trimmed by 0 bases and 3 bases, with 9 bases remaining between them. The CDR3 sequence is 14 residues long. CDR1 is GTSNPN and CDR2 is SVGIG in the germline V gene (reference sequence). The CDR3 spells CAWSVGQNNQPQHF. In nucleotides, the CDR3 is TGTGCCTGGAGTGTAGGGCAGAACAATCAGCCCCAGCATTTT. Variable domain in full (rest from reference TRBV30 and TRBJ1-5): SQTIHQWPATLVQPVGSPLSLECTVEGTSNPNLYWYRQAAGRGLQLLFYSVGIGQISSEVPQNLSASRPQDRQFILSSKKLLLSDSGFYLCAWSVGQNNQPQHFGDGTRLSIL.

The chain couples TRBV20-1 to TRBJ2-1, with 10 bases aligning to TRBD2. The CDR3 consists of 16 residues. Losses at the gene ends were 5 bases for V and 4 bases for J; bases not matched to a gene: 11. CDR1 is DFQATT and CDR2 is SNEGSKA in the germline V gene (reference sequence). For the CDR3, the DNA is TGCAGTGCTGGCCAGGCGAGCGGGAGGGGGTACAATGAGCAGTTCTTC. Protein sequence: CSAGQASGRGYNEQFF.

This clonotype appeared a few times. The chain links TRBV10-2 to TRBJ1-5, with 8 positions matching TRBD1. This CDR3 has 14 amino acids. Looked up from germline, CDR1 is WSHSY and CDR2 is SAAADI. The junction had 6 bases not matched to a gene; V was cut back by 6 bases and J by 5 bases. CDR3 protein: CASRATTGDQPQHF. CDR3 DNA: TGCGCCAGCAGAGCCACGACAGGGGATCAGCCCCAGCATTTT.

This clonotype was picked up a small number of times. This chain joins TRBV7-9 and TRBJ2-5; D possibly corresponds to TRBD2 (5 bases). V was cut by 5 bases and J by 0 bases, with 10 bases left in between. Looked up from germline, CDR1 is SEHNR and CDR2 is FQNEAQ (reference sequence). CDR3 length equals 14 residues. Written as DNA, the CDR3 is TGTGCCAGCAGCCCCGGGGAGTACCAAGAGACCCAGTACTTC. It encodes CASSPGEYQETQYF.

As concerns this clonotype: Since a far larger clone is one base different, this is likely a read error. This sequence joins TRBV9 and TRBJ2-7; 9 bases are a match to TRBD2. The CDR3 is made up of 14 amino acids. With 3 bases clipped from V and 3 bases from J, the junction kept 4 bases outside the gene matches. CDR1 is SGDLS, CDR2 YYNGEE, per germline. CDR3 nucleotides: TGTGCCAGCAGCGCCGAGACTAGCGGCTACGAGCAGTACTTC. As protein: CASSAETSGYEQYF.